The entry below gives a single T cell receptor beta chain sequence along with its context. The specificity of this receptor is unknown. No qualities accompany the bases; no much larger clone lies one base away. CDR1 is given as SGHRS and CDR2 as YFSETQ, both from the germline V gene. Inclusive of the bounding cysteine and phenylalanine, the CDR3 is 14 residues long. Only the CDR3 region is kept as DNA, spanning 42 bases read in frame from base 1. A distance of 12 bases separates the germline ends of V and J, which lose 4 bases and 2 bases respectively. This entry is derived from a study of blood T cell repertoires in COVID-19 (dated by TCRdb to 2018 to 2020). Regarding the study in general: The collaborator samples originated in the United States, Italy and Spain and spanned the acute and convalescent phases of COVID-19. HLA class I and class II types, where available, came from metadata supplied by the sample provider rather than from assay-based typing. A freely available public database, intended as a resource for researchers studying the immune response to SARS-CoV-2, is where the repertoires were released. The prospective study material was composed of cDNA or gDNA derived from T cells, B-cell-depleted T cells, or PBMCs. A de-identified subject ID, COVID-19 status, age in years and sex were almost always included in the sample metadata. Deeply sampled blood TCRbeta repertoires from subjects exposed to, actively infected with, or recovered from COVID-19 were included in the dataset. The samples were drawn from the first 160 participants of the ongoing ImmuneRACE study and from 1,200 or so subjects provided by 6 global collaborators.

The immunoSEQ Assay, a bias-controlled multiplex PCR, was used to amplify TCRbeta CDR3 regions from genomic DNA. As for the original processing: The number of nucleated cells in each sample was estimated by amplification of reference gene primers within the assay. Sequence reads were collapsed and filtered to measure the absolute abundance of every unique TCRbeta CDR3 rearrangement. Productive Simpson clonality was computed per sample as the square root of Simpson's diversity index over productive rearrangements. In its TCRdb copy, this immuneACCESS table keeps in-frame sequences only and misses some clones. Where compared with another copy, unresolved V genes explain less than half of these, and the others have no known cause. That table supplies the V and J calls and clone size; D and trimming were determined from the DNA. This sample gives under 95,000 clones in total; 65% to 85% of them show up just once. 25% to 40% of the sample belongs to the ten largest clones.

Each collaborating institution followed its own protocols to collect whole blood in K2EDTA tubes. For TCRbeta analysis, collaborator samples were shipped as frozen whole blood, as isolated PBMCs, or as DNA extracted from either sample type. Paper-wide results and their limitations: The amount of clinical and demographic metadata varied by source and participant and was provided uncurated.

The sample was peripheral blood. The receptor chain draws on TRBV5-1 and TRBJ2-5, with a tentative D gene TRBD2 over 6 matching bases. The receptor was isolated from a woman older than 75 with active or convalescent COVID-19. CDR3 loop: CASSRESIQETQYF. The DNA sequence is as follows: TGCGCCAGCAGCCGGGAGTCCATACAAGAGACCCAGTACTTC.